This T cell receptor (beta chain) is drawn from a study of OX40 agonist ivuxolimab in advanced cancers. Study findings and constraints: No determination was made of the antigen specificity of the expanded peripheral T cells. Expanded clones were, on average, more numerous in CD8+ T cells than in CD4+.

Prior autoimmune disease or systemic immunosuppression barred patients. On this clone itself: Its antigen is still unknown.

Profiling relied on immunoSEQ multiplex PCR, and the TCRdb table lists in-frame clones only, not all of them. Found here are roughly 34,000 clones, around 80% of them singletons; the top ten hold around 21%. Germline V gene data show CDR1 as MNHNS and CDR2 as SASEGT. Trimming shortened V by 6 bases and J by 8 bases, and 17 bases separated the two germline ends. The CDR3 loop spans 14 amino acids. This specimen consisted of CD4+ or CD8+ T cells sorted from blood, obtained in a trial of the OX40 agonist ivuxolimab. This receptor was identified in an adult with an advanced solid tumor such as melanoma, head and neck, liver or kidney cancer. The J gene is TRBJ2-4, the V gene TRBV6-1; D is perhaps TRBD1 (6 bases). The CDR3 DNA reads as TGTGCCAGCAGGGGGTTGGGACAATTTGACATTCAGTACTTC. Its protein product is CASRGLGQFDIQYF.